The 21 T cell receptor beta chains presented below share a single source sample, sequenced in a study of Ad26.COV2.S vaccination and SARS-CoV-2 variants. Specified treatment: about 20 received Ad26.COV2.S at low or high dose, single or two shots; several received placebo; per-sample allocation not given. It was on day 63 after the first vaccine or placebo injection that samples were taken. The method was immunoSEQ multiplex PCR; TCRdb's version includes in-frame clones alone and lacks a portion of them. The top ten clones hold roughly 13% of a sample with some 520,000 clones, roughly 87% of them seen once. Here the sequenced sample was peripheral blood, taken in a trial of Ad26.COV2.S vaccine versus placebo. Receptors originate from a person between 18 and 65 years old who received the Ad26.COV2.S COVID-19 vaccine or a placebo.

The chain carries TRBV7-9 and TRBJ2-3; maybe TRBD2 (6 bases). Germline V CDR1 and CDR2: SEHNR, FQNEAQ (reference sequence). The V and J ends lost 5 bases and 2 bases respectively, with 11 bases between them. The CDR3 spans 14 residues. The CDR3 spells CASSPGTYTDTQYF. The CDR3 DNA is TGTGCCAGCAGCCCCGGGACTTACACAGATACGCAGTATTTT.

The chain couples TRBV7-3 to TRBJ2-5; no definite D call. The V gene's germline CDR1 is SGHTA and CDR2 FQGTGA. The V end was cut by 2 bases, the J end by 2 bases, with 9 bases between. The CDR3 sequence is 14 residues long. The CDR3 protein is CASSLSGGQETQYF. Here the CDR3 DNA reads TGTGCCAGCAGCTTATCCGGTGGGCAAGAGACCCAGTACTTC.

The chain is built from TRBV11-2 and TRBJ2-1, with 11 bases identical to TRBD2. CDR1 and CDR2 (germline): SGHAT, FQNNGV. Trimming removed 0 bases from V and 6 bases from J; junction bases left unmatched: 1. The CDR3 length is 15 residues. Here the CDR3 reads CASSLEGTSGNEQFF. The CDR3 region has the DNA TGTGCCAGCAGCTTAGAAGGGACTAGCGGCAATGAGCAGTTCTTC.

The V call is TRBV6-5, the J call TRBJ1-1, with no clear D. Trimming cost V 5 bases and J 1 base, with 14 bases left between them. The CDR3 consists of 15 residues. Germline V gene sequence: CDR1 MNHEY, CDR2 SVGAGI. DNA of the CDR3: TGTGCCAGCAGTCCCTTGACGACACCGAACACTGAAGCTTTCTTT. It codes for CASSPLTTPNTEAFF.

The chain carries TRBV3-1 (or the pseudogene TRBV3-2) and TRBJ2-5; TRBD2 agrees at 8 bases. The CDR3 contains 15 residues. The junction had 5 bases not matched to a gene; V was cut back by 1 base and J by 4 bases. Germline V gives CDR1 LGHDT, CDR2 YNNKEL (reference sequence). CDR3 sequence reads: CASSQAGGIRETQYF. CDR3 DNA: TGTGCCAGCAGCCAAGCGGGAGGGATACGAGAGACCCAGTACTTC.

V usage is TRBV11-3 and J usage is TRBJ2-3; 8 bases match TRBD1. Germline V gene lookup returns CDR1 SGHNT and CDR2 YENEEA. Losses at the gene ends were 2 bases for V and 4 bases for J; bases not matched to a gene: 5. This CDR3 spans 15 amino acids. The CDR3 loop reads CASSLTSRGPDTQYF. The DNA of the CDR3 is TGTGCCAGCAGCTTAACTTCCAGGGGGCCAGATACGCAGTATTTT.

J is TRBJ2-3 and V is TRBV4-1, with TRBD2 matching over 12 bases. The CDR3 consists of 17 residues. Trimming cost V 3 bases and J 7 bases; bases outside gene matches: 11. Germline CDR1 MGHRA, CDR2 YSYEKL. CDR3 loop: CASSQWSSGRALNTQYF. In DNA form, the CDR3 reads TGCGCCAGCAGCCAGTGGTCTAGCGGGAGGGCCTTGAATACGCAGTATTTT.

The chain is built from TRBV5-1 and TRBJ1-1; 7 bases match TRBD1. Losses at the gene ends were 6 bases for V and 2 bases for J; bases not matched to a gene: 7. The germline V gene encodes CDR1 SGHRS and CDR2 YFSETQ. CDR3 length: 14 amino acids. Here the CDR3 DNA reads TGCGCCAGCACTGAGAGGGACAGCAACACTGAAGCTTTCTTT. It is translated as CASTERDSNTEAFF.

Regarding this clone: Other DNA sequences in this specimen translate into the identical CDR3. This sequence joins TRBV3-1 (or the pseudogene TRBV3-2) and TRBJ2-1; D not certain. CDR3 size: 13 residues. The V and J ends lost 3 bases and 5 bases respectively, with 8 bases between them. Germline-derived CDR1 and CDR2 are LGHDT and YNNKEL (reference sequence). The CDR3 is CASSQAGNNEQFF. As DNA, the CDR3 is TGTGCCAGCAGCCAGGCCGGTAACAATGAGCAGTTCTTC.

The chain carries TRBV5-4 and TRBJ2-7, with unresolved D. This CDR3 region has 14 residues. The germline V gene encodes CDR1 SGHNT and CDR2 YYREEE (reference sequence). The V gene lost 2 bases and the J gene lost 0 bases, with 9 bases spanning the gap. The CDR3: CASSFGPNSYEQYF. The DNA of the CDR3 is TGTGCCAGCAGCTTTGGGCCGAACTCCTACGAGCAGTACTTC.

V is TRBV5-1 and J is TRBJ2-2, with D possibly being TRBD2 (6 bases). The CDR3 extends over 14 amino acids. V was shortened by 4 bases and J by 4 bases, with 11 bases between the two germline ends. The V gene's germline CDR1 is SGHRS and CDR2 YFSETQ. DNA for the CDR3: TGCGCCAGCAGCGCCCGGGAGCTCACCGGGGAGCTGTTTTTT. As protein: CASSARELTGELFF.

CDR3 sequence (DNA): TGTGCCACCAGCAATCAGGGGGGTGTTGAAAAACTGTTTTTT. Its translation is CATSNQGGVEKLFF. The gene calls are TRBV15 and TRBJ1-4, with 7 bases matching TRBD1. This CDR3 region has 14 residues. The J segment lost 7 bases and the V segment lost 4 bases, leaving 6 bases of the junction unmatched. Germline lookup yields CDR1 LNHNV and CDR2 YYDKDF (reference sequence).

The chain links TRBV19 to TRBJ2-7; maybe TRBD2 (6 bases). The V end was cut by 3 bases, the J end by 6 bases, with 12 bases between. Germline assignment: CDR1 LNHDA and CDR2 SQIVND (reference sequence). The CDR3 is made up of 13 amino acids. CDR3 coding DNA: TGTGCCAGTAGTATGTGGGCGGAGGGCGAGCAGTACTTC. It encodes CASSMWAEGEQYF. Filled out from reference TRBV19 and TRBJ2-7, the complete variable domain reads DGGITQSPKYLFRKEGQNVTLSCEQNLNHDAMYWYRQDPGQGLRLIYYSQIVNDFQKGDIAEGYSVSREKKESFPLTVTSAQKNPTAFYLCASSMWAEGEQYFGPGTRLTVT.

This clone was counted only a few times. The CDR3 is CASMAGWGYEQYF. The CDR3 DNA is TGTGCCAGCATGGCGGGTTGGGGGTACGAGCAGTACTTC. The chain links TRBV27 to TRBJ2-7; the D gene could be TRBD1 or TRBD2 (5 bases each). Germline values: CDR1 MNHEY, CDR2 SMNVEV (reference sequence). This CDR3 region has 13 residues. Trimming took 7 bases from V and 4 from J, leaving 14 bases between them.

There are a few counts of this clone. V and J are TRBV6-5 and TRBJ1-5; 9 bases map to TRBD1. Germline V gives CDR1 MNHEY, CDR2 SVGAGI. The junction had 4 bases not matched to a gene; V was cut back by 8 bases and J by 5 bases. The CDR3 is 13 residues long. CDR3 loop: CASGTGTDQPQHF. CDR3 DNA sequence: TGTGCCAGCGGGACAGGGACGGATCAGCCCCAGCATTTT.

J is TRBJ2-2 and V is TRBV5-6, with D hard to call. This CDR3 has 12 residues. Germline V CDR1 and CDR2: SGHDT, YYEEEE. V lost 0 bases, J lost 7 bases, and 4 bases lay in between. The CDR3 loop is CASSLAVGELFF. The CDR3 region has the DNA TGTGCCAGCAGCTTGGCTGTCGGGGAGCTGTTTTTT.

This clone was detected a few times. V gene TRBV5-4 combines with J gene TRBJ2-3; no reliable D call. This CDR3 is built from 16 residues. Germline V gives CDR1 SGHNT, CDR2 YYREEE (reference sequence). Trimming removed 5 bases from V and 1 base from J, with 17 bases in between. The CDR3 protein is CASRPTSGFRTDTQYF. CDR3 nucleotide sequence: TGTGCCAGCAGGCCCACCTCAGGCTTCCGCACAGATACGCAGTATTTT.

The J gene is TRBJ1-1, the V gene TRBV7-2; weak D call: TRBD1 (5 bases). There are 14 residues in the CDR3. V was cut by 0 bases and J by 4 bases, with 9 bases left in between. CDR1 is SGHTA, CDR2 FQGNSA, per germline. In DNA, the CDR3 is TGTGCCAGCAGCTTAGCGGGCAGGGCCACTGAAGCTTTCTTT. Translating gives CASSLAGRATEAFF.

The chain joins TRBV29-1 to TRBJ2-5; D is unclear. The CDR3 totals 10 residues. Germline V gives CDR1 SQVTM, CDR2 ANQGSEA. The V gene lost 5 bases and the J gene lost 5 bases, with 6 bases spanning the gap. The CDR3 loop reads CSVKVETQYF. The CDR3 region has the DNA TGCAGCGTTAAGGTGGAGACCCAGTACTTC.

The V gene is TRBV28, the J gene TRBJ1-6; 7 bases are a match to TRBD1. This CDR3 has 15 amino acids. V lost 3 bases and J lost 4; bases outside the gene matches: 3. Germline V gene data show CDR1 as MDHEN and CDR2 as SYDVKM. CDR3 in amino acids: CASSFRGQYNSPLHF. The CDR3 nucleotides read TGTGCCAGCAGTTTTAGGGGACAGTATAATTCACCCCTCCACTTT.

The chain recombines TRBV4-2 with TRBJ1-1; D gene ambiguous. The CDR3 is 14 amino acids. Trimming cost V 1 base and J 3 bases, with 9 bases left between them. Looked up from germline, CDR1 is LGHNA and CDR2 is YNFKEQ. CDR3 region: CASSQGEWDTEAFF. CDR3 DNA sequence: TGTGCCAGCAGCCAAGGGGAGTGGGACACTGAAGCTTTCTTT.